These T cell receptor beta chains were read from a single sample in a study of blood T cell repertoires in COVID-19. Generated by immunoSEQ multiplex PCR, the TCRdb table keeps only in-frame clones and is missing some. Found here are roughly 370,000 clones, about 87% of them singletons; the top ten hold approximately 9.3%. Sequencing input: PBMCs or T cells enriched from blood (not recorded which). The receptors originated from a woman between 45 and 65 years old who had recovered from COVID-19. Both conserved end residues are part of each CDR3. The D gene is left open where the match is weak. Some rows mark clone size as missing; the rest say once, few, many or name a class of expanded clone.

d_call clone_size j_call v_call cdr3_aa cdr3_nt
TRBD1 - TRBJ1-2 TRBV9 CASSEPYLDRGPLGYTF TGTGCCAGCAGCGAGCCTTATCTGGACAGGGGTCCGCTTGGCTACACCTTC
TRBD1 - TRBJ1-5 TRBV4-2 CASSQERGQGNQPQHF TGTGCCAGCAGCCAAGAAAGGGGACAGGGAAATCAGCCCCAGCATTTT
TRBD2 - TRBJ2-3 TRBV9 CASSASGGANTQYF TGTGCCAGCAGCGCAAGCGGGGGGGCAAATACGCAGTATTTT
TRBD1 - TRBJ2-2 TRBV7-3 CASSQTGVAGELFF TGTGCCAGCAGCCAGACAGGGGTCGCCGGGGAGCTGTTTTTT
TRBD2 - TRBJ2-1 TRBV5-1 CASSGAGGPNEQFF TGCGCCAGCAGCGGGGCGGGGGGGCCCAATGAGCAGTTCTTC
- - TRBJ1-2 TRBV6-4 CASSDRGSGYTF TGTGCCAGCAGTGACAGGGGAAGCGGCTACACCTTC
- - TRBJ1-4 TRBV30 CAYATGGLDEKLFF TGTGCCTACGCTACAGGAGGGTTGGATGAAAAACTGTTTTTT
- - TRBJ2-3 TRBV28 CASSSGQDYTDTQYF TGTGCCAGCAGTTCCGGACAGGACTACACAGATACGCAGTATTTT
TRBD2 once TRBJ2-4 TRBV9 CASSVGGVAKNIQYF TGTGCCAGCAGCGTTGGGGGGGTAGCCAAAAACATTCAGTACTTC
TRBD2 - TRBJ2-5 TRBV30 CASKLAGGGTQYF TGTGCCTCGAAACTAGCGGGGGGCGGGACCCAGTACTTC
- - TRBJ1-2 TRBV5-6 CASLGEVDYGYTF TGTGCCAGCCTGGGGGAGGTGGACTATGGCTACACCTTC
TRBD1 once TRBJ1-2 TRBV30 CAFLTGGEGYTF TGTGCCTTCCTAACAGGGGGAGAGGGCTACACCTTC
- once TRBJ1-6 TRBV27 CASSSGGNSPLHF TGTGCCAGCAGTTCGGGGGGAAATTCACCCCTCCACTTT
TRBD2 - TRBJ2-2 TRBV4-1 CASSQVSGGAVGELFF TGCGCCAGCAGCCAAGTTAGCGGGGGGGCTGTCGGGGAGCTGTTTTTT
- - TRBJ1-5 TRBV27 CASSLLASNQPQHF TGTGCCAGCAGTTTATTGGCCAGCAATCAGCCCCAGCATTTT
TRBD2 - TRBJ2-3 TRBV18 CASSPPASGGPTTDTQYF TGTGCCAGCTCACCACCGGCTAGCGGGGGCCCTACCACAGATACGCAGTATTTT
- - TRBJ1-1 TRBV28 CASSQRGLMNTEAFF TGTGCCAGCAGCCAGAGAGGTCTTATGAACACTGAAGCTTTCTTT
- - TRBJ1-1 TRBV27 CASSYQGNTEAFF TGTGCCAGCAGTTATCAGGGGAACACTGAAGCTTTCTTT
TRBD1 - TRBJ2-1 TRBV7-7 CASSQTGIVAYNEQFF TGTGCTAGCAGCCAGACAGGGATAGTCGCCTACAATGAGCAGTTCTTC
TRBD1 - TRBJ2-5 TRBV29-1 CSVGQGGETQYF TGCAGCGTTGGACAGGGGGGGGAGACCCAGTACTTC
- - TRBJ1-2 TRBV4-1 CASSQDGVGGAHGYTF TGCGCCAGCAGCCAAGATGGCGTCGGGGGGGCGCATGGCTACACCTTC
- - TRBJ2-1 TRBV5-1 CASSLAGAGYNEQFF TGCGCCAGCAGCTTGGCAGGGGCAGGCTACAATGAGCAGTTCTTC
- - TRBJ1-1 TRBV28 CASSNVGRVNTEAFF TGTGCCAGCAGTAACGTGGGCAGGGTGAACACTGAAGCTTTCTTT
- - TRBJ2-3 TRBV4-1 CASSQASTDTQYF TGCGCCAGCAGCCAGGCTAGCACAGATACGCAGTATTTT
TRBD1 - TRBJ1-6 TRBV28 CASSTSGTGNSPLHF TGTGCCAGCAGCACATCCGGGACAGGGAACTCACCCCTCCACTTT
TRBD1 - TRBJ1-2 TRBV9 CASSVDRAQINGYTF TGTGCCAGCAGCGTTGACAGGGCACAAATCAATGGCTACACCTTC
TRBD1 once TRBJ1-2 TRBV19 CASSVGGQGAWGYTF TGTGCCAGTAGCGTCGGGGGACAGGGGGCTTGGGGCTACACCTTC
TRBD1 - TRBJ1-5 TRBV12-3/TRBV12-4 CASSRQGGQPQHF TGTGCCAGCAGTCGACAGGGGGGACAGCCCCAGCATTTT
TRBD1 - TRBJ1-1 TRBV7-9 CASSEGQGATEAFF TGTGCCAGCAGCGAGGGACAGGGAGCCACTGAAGCTTTCTTT
- - TRBJ1-2 TRBV4-3 CASSQDQGYGYTF TGCGCCAGCAGCCAAGACCAGGGGTATGGCTACACCTTC